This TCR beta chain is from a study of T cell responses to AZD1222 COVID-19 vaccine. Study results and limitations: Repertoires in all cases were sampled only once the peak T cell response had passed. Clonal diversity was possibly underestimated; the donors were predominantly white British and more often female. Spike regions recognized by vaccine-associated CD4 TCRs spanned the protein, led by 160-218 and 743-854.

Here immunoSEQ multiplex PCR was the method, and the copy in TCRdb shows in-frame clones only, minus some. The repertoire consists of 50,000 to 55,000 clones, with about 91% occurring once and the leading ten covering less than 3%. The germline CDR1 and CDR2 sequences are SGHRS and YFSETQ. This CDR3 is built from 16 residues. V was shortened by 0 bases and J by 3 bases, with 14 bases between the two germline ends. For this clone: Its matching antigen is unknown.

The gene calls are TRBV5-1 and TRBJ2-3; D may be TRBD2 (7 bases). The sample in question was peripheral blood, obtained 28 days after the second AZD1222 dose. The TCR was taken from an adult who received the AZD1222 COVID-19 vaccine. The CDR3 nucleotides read TGCGCCAGCAGCTTGGATTGGGGGGGCGGGACAGATACGCAGTATTTT. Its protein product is CASSLDWGGGTDTQYF. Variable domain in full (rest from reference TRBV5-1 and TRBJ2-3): KAGVTQTPRYLIKTRGQQVTLSCSPISGHRSVSWYQQTPGQGLQFLFEYFSETQRNKGNFPGRFSGRQFSNSRSEMNVSTLELGDSALYLCASSLDWGGGTDTQYFGPGTRLTVL.